This TCR beta chain was profiled in a study of blood T cell repertoires in COVID-19. Across the study: Whether acute or convalescent, the COVID-19 samples came from the United States, Italy and Spain. The analysed material was cDNA or gDNA that came from T cells, B-cell-depleted T cells, or PBMCs.

As processed by the authors: Nucleated cell number was recorded as an estimate derived from reference gene primer amplification. Assay: immunoSEQ multiplex PCR; the TCRdb copy retains only in-frame clones and omits some. That table gives V, J and clone size, and the DNA gave D and trimming. The sample has 160,000 or so clones, more than 80% seen once. V was pared by 5 bases and J by 4 bases, with 20 bases between. The CDR3 consists of 16 residues. Germline V gene lookup returns CDR1 MNHEY and CDR2 SMNVEV (reference sequence). Sequenced: peripheral blood. The chain is built from TRBV27 and TRBJ1-1; D gene ambiguous. The receptor's source is a woman aged 40 to 50 with acute or convalescent COVID-19. The CDR3: CASSAISVRGSTEAFF. CDR3 nucleotide sequence: TGTGCCAGCAGTGCAATCTCAGTTCGAGGGAGCACTGAAGCTTTCTTT.